These T cell receptor beta chains were read from a single sample in a study of T cell responses to AZD1222 COVID-19 vaccine. Clones were read by immunoSEQ multiplex PCR, and TCRdb kept only the in-frame ones, dropping some. The table has around 120,000 clones, about 92% seen once. The specimen was peripheral blood, collected on day 0 of AZD1222 vaccination. These receptors were obtained from an adult in good health. The CDR3 runs from the conserved cysteine through the conserved F or W. A D gene is named only where the DNA matches it firmly. Expanded clones are given a class, and other clones once, few, many or no size at all.

CASSKEDRALRELFF | TGTGCCAGCAGCAAAGAGGACAGGGCTTTGAGGGAGCTGTTTTTT | TRBJ2-2 | NA | TRBV21-1 | NA
CASSLDRWDSGYTF | TGTGCCAGCAGCTTAGATCGGTGGGATTCGGGCTACACCTTC | TRBJ1-2 | NA | TRBV11-2 | NA
CAWSVGQGGSNQPQHF | TGTGCCTGGAGTGTAGGCCAGGGAGGAAGCAATCAGCCCCAGCATTTT | TRBJ1-5 | NA | TRBV30 | NA
CASSESGRSNQPQHF | TGTGCCAGCAGCGAGAGCGGACGGAGCAATCAGCCCCAGCATTTT | TRBJ1-5 | NA | TRBV7-9 | NA
CASSGDILNRGYYNEQFF | TGTGCCAGCAGCGGGGACATTCTCAATAGGGGGTACTACAATGAGCAGTTCTTC | TRBJ2-1 | NA | TRBV2 | NA
CAWSWGGGTEAFF | TGTGCCTGGAGCTGGGGAGGGGGTACTGAAGCTTTCTTT | TRBJ1-1 | NA | TRBV30 | NA
CASGGPYNYGYTF | TGTGCCAGCGGGGGACCGTATAACTATGGCTACACCTTC | TRBJ1-2 | NA | TRBV6-5 | NA
CATEGQALDTQYF | TGTGCCACCGAGGGACAGGCCCTTGATACGCAGTATTTT | TRBJ2-3 | NA | TRBV12-3/TRBV12-4 | TRBD1
CSASGLASSGYEQFF | TGCAGTGCTAGTGGGCTGGCTAGCAGTGGCTATGAGCAGTTCTTC | TRBJ2-1 | NA | TRBV20-1 | NA
CASSLAGGTGELFF | TGTGCCAGCAGCTTGGCGGGTGGCACCGGGGAGCTGTTTTTT | TRBJ2-2 | NA | TRBV7-9 | NA
CASSYSTGGAYEQYF | TGTGCCAGCAGTTACTCGACAGGGGGAGCCTACGAGCAGTACTTC | TRBJ2-7 | NA | TRBV6-6 | TRBD1
CASGSGTVPDTQYF | TGTGCCAGCGGCTCCGGGACTGTCCCAGATACGCAGTATTTT | TRBJ2-3 | NA | TRBV27 | NA
CASSFYSTYNEQFF | TGCGCCAGCAGCTTTTACTCGACCTACAATGAGCAGTTCTTC | TRBJ2-1 | NA | TRBV5-1 | NA
CSVEGGGYGYTF | TGCAGCGTTGAAGGGGGGGGCTATGGCTACACCTTC | TRBJ1-2 | NA | TRBV29-1 | NA
CASSFGLNTEAFF | TGCGCCAGCAGCTTTGGCCTGAACACTGAAGCTTTCTTT | TRBJ1-1 | NA | TRBV5-1 | NA
CASSPGTTKAFF | TGTGCCAGCAGCCCCGGGACGACGAAAGCTTTCTTT | TRBJ1-1 | NA | TRBV5-6 | NA
CASSGGQGRDAFF | TGTGCCAGCAGTGGGGGACAGGGAAGAGATGCTTTCTTT | TRBJ1-1 | NA | TRBV2 | TRBD1
CASRGGTGARPYGYTF | TGTGCCAGCCGGGGTGGGACAGGGGCCCGCCCCTATGGCTACACCTTC | TRBJ1-2 | NA | TRBV19 | TRBD1
CASIRGPDGYNEQFF | TGTGCCAGCATCCGGGGCCCCGATGGTTACAATGAGCAGTTCTTC | TRBJ2-1 | once | TRBV6-5 | NA
CASSLLTGAGYEKLFF | TGTGCCAGCAGTTTATTAACGGGGGCAGGGTATGAAAAACTGTTTTTT | TRBJ1-4 | once | TRBV27 | NA
CASSLAIGSDNEQFF | TGTGCCAGCAGCTTAGCGATAGGATCGGACAATGAGCAGTTCTTC | TRBJ2-1 | NA | TRBV7-8 | NA
CASRRGGSNTEAFF | TGTGCCAGCCGGCGGGGGGGTTCGAACACTGAAGCTTTCTTT | TRBJ1-1 | NA | TRBV6-5 | NA
CASSVGSNLVYGYTF | TGTGCCAGCAGCGTAGGAAGCAACCTAGTCTATGGCTACACCTTC | TRBJ1-2 | NA | TRBV9 | NA
CASSLESQRTNSPLHF | TGCGCCAGCAGCTTGGAGTCCCAACGGACGAATTCACCCCTCCACTTT | TRBJ1-6 | NA | TRBV5-1 | NA
CASSPVPGVPPLGYTF | TGTGCCAGCTCACCAGTGCCAGGGGTTCCTCCACTCGGCTACACCTTC | TRBJ1-2 | NA | TRBV18 | NA
CAISEPGLAGYNEQFF | TGTGCCATCAGTGAGCCGGGACTAGCGGGGTACAATGAGCAGTTCTTC | TRBJ2-1 | NA | TRBV10-3 | TRBD2
CASSPVTGDTGELFF | TGTGCCAGCTCACCAGTAACAGGGGACACCGGGGAGCTGTTTTTT | TRBJ2-2 | NA | TRBV18 | TRBD1
CASSTSYTGELFF | TGTGCCAGTAGTACCTCTTACACCGGGGAGCTGTTTTTT | TRBJ2-2 | NA | TRBV28 | NA
CASSSQGWANEKLFF | TGTGCCAGCAGCTCTCAGGGGTGGGCTAATGAAAAACTGTTTTTT | TRBJ1-4 | NA | TRBV11-2 | NA
CASSLASEGNTIYF | TGTGCCAGCAGCTTGGCATCAGAAGGAAACACCATATATTTT | TRBJ1-3 | NA | TRBV5-4 | NA
CASRVIGTGELFF | TGTGCCAGCCGGGTTATTGGCACCGGGGAGCTGTTTTTT | TRBJ2-2 | NA | TRBV6-5 | NA
CASSQSPQGTVSYNSPLHF | TGCGCCAGCAGCCAGTCTCCGCAGGGTACCGTCTCCTATAATTCACCCCTCCACTTT | TRBJ1-6 | NA | TRBV5-1 | NA
CASSFIPTGETQYF | TGTGCCAGCAGCTTTATTCCTACAGGAGAGACCCAGTACTTC | TRBJ2-5 | NA | TRBV5-4 | NA
CASSSFQTGPYGYTF | TGTGCCAGCAGCTCCTTTCAAACAGGGCCCTATGGCTACACCTTC | TRBJ1-2 | NA | TRBV3-1/TRBV3-2 | NA
CASSVGTGANYEQYF | TGTGCCAGCAGCGTCGGGACAGGGGCCAACTACGAGCAGTACTTC | TRBJ2-7 | NA | TRBV9 | TRBD1
CASRSGTGYTEAFF | TGTGCCAGCAGATCCGGGACAGGGTACACTGAAGCTTTCTTT | TRBJ1-1 | NA | TRBV6-5 | TRBD1
CASSLLAGDSGEQYF | TGCGCCAGCAGCTTACTAGCGGGAGATTCGGGCGAGCAGTACTTC | TRBJ2-7 | NA | TRBV5-1 | TRBD2
CASSQDRRTSIYNEQFF | TGCGCCAGCAGCCAAGATCGGAGGACTAGTATCTACAATGAGCAGTTCTTC | TRBJ2-1 | once | TRBV4-1 | TRBD2
CASSEQGTNTEAFF | TGTGCCAGCAGTGAACAGGGGACGAACACTGAAGCTTTCTTT | TRBJ1-1 | NA | TRBV7-3 | TRBD1
CASTAVLAQGAEAFF | TGCGCCAGCACGGCCGTTCTAGCCCAAGGGGCTGAAGCTTTCTTT | TRBJ1-1 | once | TRBV5-1 | NA
CASMEGGGTTEAFF | TGTGCCAGTATGGAAGGCGGGGGGACCACTGAAGCTTTCTTT | TRBJ1-1 | NA | TRBV19 | NA
CASSLTAAGTGVGGTEAFF | TGTGCCAGCAGCTTAACGGCCGCCGGGACAGGGGTTGGGGGCACTGAAGCTTTCTTT | TRBJ1-1 | NA | TRBV11-2 | TRBD1
CASSQPGGNEQFF | TGTGCCAGCAGCCAACCGGGGGGCAATGAGCAGTTCTTC | TRBJ2-1 | NA | TRBV28 | TRBD2